The 9 T cell receptor beta chains given below trace back to one sample, sequenced in a study of T cell responses to AZD1222 COVID-19 vaccine. Sequencing was performed with immunoSEQ multiplex PCR; in TCRdb, only in-frame clones are kept and a portion is missing. The sample shows about 130,000 clones, about 85% of them seen only once. Here the sequenced sample was peripheral blood, taken on day 0 of AZD1222 vaccination. The source is an adult in good health.

This clone appeared a single time. V usage is TRBV28 and J usage is TRBJ1-4; 8 bases are shared with TRBD1. Germline lookup yields CDR1 MDHEN and CDR2 SYDVKM. The V gene end was trimmed by 1 base and the J gene end by 8 bases; junction bases not matched to a gene: 9. This CDR3 is 16 amino acids long. CDR3 in DNA: TGTGCCAGCAGTTTATTGACTTGGGGACAGGAGGAAAAACTGTTTTTT. It specifies CASSLLTWGQEEKLFF.

The chain couples TRBV2 to TRBJ2-7; 14 nucleotides match TRBD2. CDR3 size: 16 residues. In germline, CDR1 is SNHLY, CDR2 FYNNEI. Trimming at V came to 11 bases and at J to 3 bases, leaving 12 bases not matched to a gene. The CDR3 is CAGVPGLAGASYEQYF. In DNA, the CDR3 is TGTGCCGGAGTCCCGGGACTAGCGGGGGCCAGCTACGAGCAGTACTTC.

The rearrangement joins TRBV5-5 to TRBJ2-7; 8 bases are shared with TRBD1. The J segment lost 7 bases and the V segment lost 1 base, leaving 7 bases of the junction unmatched. Germline V gene sequence: CDR1 SGHKS, CDR2 YYEKEE (reference sequence). The CDR3 totals 14 residues. CDR3 nucleotides: TGTGCCAGCAGCTTGATACAGGGGGTTGGGGAGCAGTACTTC. Its translation is CASSLIQGVGEQYF.

CDR3 DNA sequence: TGTGCCAGCAGTCCGGAGGGGGTTTCACCCCTCCACTTT. Protein: CASSPEGVSPLHF. V and J are TRBV6-5 and TRBJ1-6; D is possibly TRBD1 (6 bases). The germline gives CDR1 MNHEY, CDR2 SVGAGI. The V gene lost 5 bases and the J gene lost 9 bases, with 11 bases spanning the gap. The CDR3 length is 13 residues.

The chain employs TRBV6-5 and TRBJ2-5, with TRBD2 identical over 10 bases. V gave up 6 bases and J gave up 2 bases; unmatched junction bases: 6. This CDR3 comprises 15 residues. The germline V gene has CDR1 MNHEY and CDR2 SVGAGI. The CDR3 DNA is TGTGCCAGCAGGGGAGCGGGGGGGCCTCAAGAGACCCAGTACTTC. Translated: CASRGAGGPQETQYF.

The rearrangement links TRBV28 to TRBJ1-1; D is unclear. V lost 10 bases and J 2 bases, leaving 8 bases between the germline ends. This CDR3 contains 11 residues. CDR1 MDHEN and CDR2 SYDVKM come from the germline V gene. As DNA, the CDR3 is TGTGCCACCTCGGTTAACACTGAAGCTTTCTTT. Translation gives CATSVNTEAFF.

The chain recombines TRBV2 with TRBJ1-5; perhaps TRBD1 as D (6 bases). The length of the CDR3 is 15 residues. CDR1 is SNHLY and CDR2 is FYNNEI in the germline V gene. V shed 6 bases and J shed 3 bases, with 15 bases lying between them. The CDR3 loop is CASRANGGHNQPQHF. As DNA, the CDR3 is TGTGCCAGCAGGGCCAACGGGGGACACAATCAGCCCCAGCATTTT.

This chain connects TRBV5-6 to TRBJ1-2; no definite D call. This CDR3 has 18 residues. V was clipped by 0 bases and J by 1 base, with 19 bases between them. Germline CDR1 reads SGHDT; CDR2 reads YYEEEE. CDR3 in amino acids: CASSLVEDDLPLNYGYTF. DNA for the CDR3: TGTGCCAGCAGCTTGGTTGAAGATGACCTCCCCCTTAACTATGGCTACACCTTC.

The chain recombines TRBV7-3 with TRBJ1-5; no definite D call. This CDR3 comprises 13 residues. V lost 3 bases, J lost 8 bases, and 11 bases lay in between. Germline CDR1 reads SGHTA; CDR2 reads FQGTGA. The CDR3: CASSFAQFEPQHF. The CDR3 nucleotides read TGTGCCAGCAGCTTTGCCCAGTTTGAGCCCCAGCATTTT. The whole variable domain, filled in from reference TRBV7-3 and TRBJ1-5, reads GAGVSQTPSNKVTEKGKYVELRCDPISGHTALYWYRQSLGQGPEFLIYFQGTGAADDSGLPNDRFFAVRPEGSVSTLKIQRTERGDSAVYLCASSFAQFEPQHFGDGTRLSIL.